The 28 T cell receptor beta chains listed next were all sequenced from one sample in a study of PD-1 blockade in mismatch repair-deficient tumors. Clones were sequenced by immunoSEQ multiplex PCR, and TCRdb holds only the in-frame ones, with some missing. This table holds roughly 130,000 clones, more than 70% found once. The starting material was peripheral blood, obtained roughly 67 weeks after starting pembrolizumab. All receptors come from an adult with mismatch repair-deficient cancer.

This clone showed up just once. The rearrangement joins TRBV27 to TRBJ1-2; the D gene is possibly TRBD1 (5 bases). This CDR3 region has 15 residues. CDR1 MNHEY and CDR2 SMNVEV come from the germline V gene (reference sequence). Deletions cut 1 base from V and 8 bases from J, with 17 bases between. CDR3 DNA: TGTGCCAGCAGTTTATATGCCGGGACCCTCCAAGGCTACACCTTC. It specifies CASSLYAGTLQGYTF.

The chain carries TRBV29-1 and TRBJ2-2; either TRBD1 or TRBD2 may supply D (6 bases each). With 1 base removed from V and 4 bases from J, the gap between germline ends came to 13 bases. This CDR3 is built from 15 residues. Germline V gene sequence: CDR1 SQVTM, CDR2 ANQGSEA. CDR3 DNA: TGCAGCGTTGAAGTATCGGGGGCGGGCACCGGGGAGCTGTTTTTT. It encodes CSVEVSGAGTGELFF.

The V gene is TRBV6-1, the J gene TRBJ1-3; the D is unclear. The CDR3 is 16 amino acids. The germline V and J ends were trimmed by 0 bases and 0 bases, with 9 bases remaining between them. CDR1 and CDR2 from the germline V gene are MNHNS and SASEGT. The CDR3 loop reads CASSEASGFSGNTIYF. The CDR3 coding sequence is TGTGCCAGCAGTGAAGCGAGCGGGTTCTCTGGAAACACCATATATTTT.

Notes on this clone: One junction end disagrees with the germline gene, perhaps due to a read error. Here the CDR3 reads CASTLGGVNGIQYF. The CDR3 coding sequence is TGTGCCAGCACCTTAGGGGGCGTTAATGGCATTCAGTACTTC. This chain uses TRBV13 with TRBJ2-4, with 7 bases matching TRBD1. CDR3 length equals 14 residues. Looked up from germline, CDR1 is PRHDT and CDR2 is FYEKMQ (reference sequence).

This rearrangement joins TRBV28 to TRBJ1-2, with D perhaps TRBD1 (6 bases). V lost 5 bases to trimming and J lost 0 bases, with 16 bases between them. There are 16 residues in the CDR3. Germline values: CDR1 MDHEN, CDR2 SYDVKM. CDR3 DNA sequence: TGTGCCAGCAGTACACCTGGACAGCTATCTAACTATGGCTACACCTTC. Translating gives CASSTPGQLSNYGYTF.

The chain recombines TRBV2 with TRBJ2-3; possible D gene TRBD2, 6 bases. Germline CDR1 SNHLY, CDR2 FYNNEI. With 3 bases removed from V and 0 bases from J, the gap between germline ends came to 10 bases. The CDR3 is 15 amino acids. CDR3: CASSDSRESTDTQYF. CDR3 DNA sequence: TGTGCCAGCAGTGATTCGCGGGAAAGCACAGATACGCAGTATTTT. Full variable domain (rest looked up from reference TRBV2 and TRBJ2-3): EPEVTQTPSHQVTQMGQEVILRCVPISNHLYFYWYRQILGQKVEFLVSFYNNEISEKSEIFDDQFSVERPDGSNFTLKIRSTKLEDSAMYFCASSDSRESTDTQYFGPGTRLTVL.

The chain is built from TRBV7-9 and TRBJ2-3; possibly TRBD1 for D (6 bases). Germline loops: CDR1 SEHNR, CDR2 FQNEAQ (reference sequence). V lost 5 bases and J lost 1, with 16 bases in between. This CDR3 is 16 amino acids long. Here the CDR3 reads CASSRNRVGGTDTQYF. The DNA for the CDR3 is TGTGCCAGCAGCAGAAACAGGGTAGGGGGCACAGATACGCAGTATTTT.

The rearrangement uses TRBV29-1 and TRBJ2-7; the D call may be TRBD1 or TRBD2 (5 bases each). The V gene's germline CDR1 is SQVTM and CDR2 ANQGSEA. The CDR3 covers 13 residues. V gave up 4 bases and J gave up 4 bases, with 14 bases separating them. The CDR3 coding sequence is TGCAGCGTTGTTGGGACGGATTATTACGAGCAGTACTTC. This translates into CSVVGTDYYEQYF.

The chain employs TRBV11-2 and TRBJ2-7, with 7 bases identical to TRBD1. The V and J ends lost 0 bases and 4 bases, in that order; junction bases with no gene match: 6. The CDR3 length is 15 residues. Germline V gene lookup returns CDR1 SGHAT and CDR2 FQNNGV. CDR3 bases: TGTGCCAGCAGCTTAGAGGTCAGGGGGTATTACGAGCAGTACTTC. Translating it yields CASSLEVRGYYEQYF.

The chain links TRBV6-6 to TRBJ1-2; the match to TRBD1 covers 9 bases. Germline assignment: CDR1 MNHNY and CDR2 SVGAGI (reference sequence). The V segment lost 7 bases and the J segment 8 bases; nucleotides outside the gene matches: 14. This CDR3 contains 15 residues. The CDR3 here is CASISRDRAPVGYTF. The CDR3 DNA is TGTGCCAGCATTAGCCGGGACAGGGCCCCCGTGGGCTACACCTTC.

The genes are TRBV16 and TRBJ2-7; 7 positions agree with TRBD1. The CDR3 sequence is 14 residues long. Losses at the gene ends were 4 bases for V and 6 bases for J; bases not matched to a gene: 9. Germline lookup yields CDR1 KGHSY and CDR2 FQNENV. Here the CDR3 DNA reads TGTGCCAGCAGCCCCGGACAGGTCACCGGCGAGCAGTACTTC. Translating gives CASSPGQVTGEQYF.

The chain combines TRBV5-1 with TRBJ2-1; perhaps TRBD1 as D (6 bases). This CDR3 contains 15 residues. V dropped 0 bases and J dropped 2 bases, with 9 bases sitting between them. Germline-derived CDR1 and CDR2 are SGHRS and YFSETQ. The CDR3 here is CASSLGGGTYNEQFF. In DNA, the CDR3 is TGCGCCAGCAGCTTGGGTGGGGGCACCTACAATGAGCAGTTCTTC.

CDR3 sequence reads: CASSGGTREETQYF. The CDR3 nucleotides are TGTGCCAGCAGCGGCGGGACTAGGGAGGAGACCCAGTACTTC. The gene calls are TRBV7-8 and TRBJ2-5, with TRBD2 identical over 8 bases. The V segment lost 5 bases and the J segment 5 bases; nucleotides outside the gene matches: 7. The CDR3 has 14 amino acids. Germline V gene lookup returns CDR1 SGHVS and CDR2 FQNEAQ.

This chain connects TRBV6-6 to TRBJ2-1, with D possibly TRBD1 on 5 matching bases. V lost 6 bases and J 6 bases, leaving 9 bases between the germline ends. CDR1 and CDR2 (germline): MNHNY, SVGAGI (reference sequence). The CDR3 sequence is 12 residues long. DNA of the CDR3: TGTGCCAGCAGGATAGACAGCAATGAGCAGTTCTTC. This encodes CASRIDSNEQFF.

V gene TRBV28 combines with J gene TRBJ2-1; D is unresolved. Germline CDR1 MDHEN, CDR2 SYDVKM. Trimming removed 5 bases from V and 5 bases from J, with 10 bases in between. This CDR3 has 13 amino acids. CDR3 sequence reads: CASSLDRDNEQFF. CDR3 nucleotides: TGTGCCAGCAGTCTGGACCGAGACAATGAGCAGTTCTTC.

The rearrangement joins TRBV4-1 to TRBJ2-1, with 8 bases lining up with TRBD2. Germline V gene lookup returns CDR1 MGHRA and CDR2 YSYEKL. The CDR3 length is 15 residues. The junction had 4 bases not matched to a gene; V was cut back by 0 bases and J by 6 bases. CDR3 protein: CASSQDGRALNEQFF. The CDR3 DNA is TGCGCCAGCAGCCAAGACGGGAGGGCTCTCAATGAGCAGTTCTTC.

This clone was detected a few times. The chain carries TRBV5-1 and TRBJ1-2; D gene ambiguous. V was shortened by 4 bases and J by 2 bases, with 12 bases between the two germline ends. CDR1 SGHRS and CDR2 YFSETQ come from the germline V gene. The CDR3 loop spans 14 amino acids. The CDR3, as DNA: TGCGCCAGCAGCCCCTTGGACGGGAACTATGGCTACACCTTC. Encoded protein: CASSPLDGNYGYTF.

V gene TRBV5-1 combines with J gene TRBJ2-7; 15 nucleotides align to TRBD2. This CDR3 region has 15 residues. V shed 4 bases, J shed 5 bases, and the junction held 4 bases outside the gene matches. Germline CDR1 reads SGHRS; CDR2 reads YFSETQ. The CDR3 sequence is CASSGLAGGHNEQYF. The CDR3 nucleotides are TGCGCCAGCAGCGGACTAGCGGGAGGGCACAACGAGCAGTACTTC.

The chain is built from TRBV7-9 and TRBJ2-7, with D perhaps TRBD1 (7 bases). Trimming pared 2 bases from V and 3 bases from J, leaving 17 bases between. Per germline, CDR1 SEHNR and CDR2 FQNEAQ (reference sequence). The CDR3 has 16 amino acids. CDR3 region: CASSLTQNRGGYEQYF. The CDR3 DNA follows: TGTGCCAGCAGCTTAACCCAAAACAGGGGAGGCTACGAGCAGTACTTC. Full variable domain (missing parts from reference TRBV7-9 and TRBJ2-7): DTGVSQNPRHKITKRGQNVTFRCDPISEHNRLYWYRQTLGQGPEFLTYFQNEAQLEKSRLLSDRFSAERPKGSFSTLEIQRTEQGDSAMYLCASSLTQNRGGYEQYFGPGTRLTVT.

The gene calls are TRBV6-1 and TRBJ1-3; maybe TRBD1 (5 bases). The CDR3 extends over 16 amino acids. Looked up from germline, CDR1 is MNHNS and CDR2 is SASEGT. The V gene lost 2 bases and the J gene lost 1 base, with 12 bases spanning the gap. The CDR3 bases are TGTGCCAGCAGTGAAAACCCACAGGTATCTGGAAACACCATATATTTT. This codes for CASSENPQVSGNTIYF.

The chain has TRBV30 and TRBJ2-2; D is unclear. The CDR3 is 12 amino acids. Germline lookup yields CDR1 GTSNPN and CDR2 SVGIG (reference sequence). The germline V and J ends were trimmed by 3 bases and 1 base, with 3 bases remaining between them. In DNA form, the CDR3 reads TGTGCCTGGAGCCTGAACACCGGGGAGCTGTTTTTT. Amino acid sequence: CAWSLNTGELFF.

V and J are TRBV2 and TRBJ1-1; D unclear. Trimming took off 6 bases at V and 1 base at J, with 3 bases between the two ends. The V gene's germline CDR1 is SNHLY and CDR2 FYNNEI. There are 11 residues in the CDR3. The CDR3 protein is CASSKNTEAFF. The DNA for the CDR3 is TGTGCCAGCAGCAAGAACACTGAAGCTTTCTTT.

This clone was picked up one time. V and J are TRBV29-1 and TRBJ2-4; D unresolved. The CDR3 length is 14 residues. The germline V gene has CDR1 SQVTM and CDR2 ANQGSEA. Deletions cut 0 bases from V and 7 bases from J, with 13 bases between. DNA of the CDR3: TGCAGCGTTGAAGATCCCTGGAATTTGAACATTCAGTACTTC. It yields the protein CSVEDPWNLNIQYF.

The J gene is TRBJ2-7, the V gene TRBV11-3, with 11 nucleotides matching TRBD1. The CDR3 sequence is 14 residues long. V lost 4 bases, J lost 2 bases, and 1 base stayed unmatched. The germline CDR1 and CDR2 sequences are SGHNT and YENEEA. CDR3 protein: CASSWDRGAYEQYF. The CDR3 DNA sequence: TGTGCCAGCAGCTGGGACAGGGGGGCCTACGAGCAGTACTTC.

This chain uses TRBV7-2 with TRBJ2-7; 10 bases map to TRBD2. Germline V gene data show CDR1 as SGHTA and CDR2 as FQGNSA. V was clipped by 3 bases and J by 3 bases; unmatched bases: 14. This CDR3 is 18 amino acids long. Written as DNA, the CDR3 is TGTGCCAGCAGCTTGTCGCTAGCGGGAGTTGATCTGGTCTACGAGCAGTACTTC. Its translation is CASSLSLAGVDLVYEQYF.

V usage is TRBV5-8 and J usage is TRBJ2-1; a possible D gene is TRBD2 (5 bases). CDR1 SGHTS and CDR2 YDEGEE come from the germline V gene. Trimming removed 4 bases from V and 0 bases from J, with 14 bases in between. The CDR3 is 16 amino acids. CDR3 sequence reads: CASSHYSGSSYNEQFF. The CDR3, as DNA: TGTGCCAGCAGCCACTACAGCGGTAGCTCCTACAATGAGCAGTTCTTC.

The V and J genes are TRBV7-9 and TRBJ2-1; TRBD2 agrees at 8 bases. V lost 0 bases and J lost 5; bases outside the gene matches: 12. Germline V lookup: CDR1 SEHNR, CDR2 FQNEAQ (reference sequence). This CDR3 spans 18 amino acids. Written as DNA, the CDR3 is TGTGCCAGCAGCTTAGCGCGCTCTATCAGCGGGGGAGACAATGAGCAGTTCTTC. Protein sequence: CASSLARSISGGDNEQFF.

The CDR3 DNA reads TGTGCCAGCGGGACAGGGCGGGCCACCGGGGAGCTGTTTTTT. Amino acids: CASGTGRATGELFF. This chain connects TRBV19 to TRBJ2-2; 9 nucleotides align to TRBD1. This CDR3 comprises 14 residues. The V gene end was trimmed by 9 bases and the J gene end by 4 bases; junction bases not matched to a gene: 6. Per the germline V gene, CDR1 is LNHDA and CDR2 is SQIVND (reference sequence).